This TCR beta chain was profiled in a study of technical replicates of blood from several donors (dated by TCRdb to between 2016 and 2019). Concerning this clone itself: No cognate antigen has been identified for it. Base qualities are not at hand, and no much larger clone is one base apart.

Looking up the germline V gene yields CDR1 SGHTA and CDR2 FQGNSA. V sheds 4 bases and J sheds 7 bases, leaving 19 bases between their ends. Taken from cysteine to phenylalanine, the CDR3 has 16 residues. The DNA shown is the 48-base CDR3, in frame from base 1. To prepare the library, the immunoSEQ multiplex PCR assay was applied. This is the immuneACCESS table as TCRdb keeps it, with only in-frame sequences that have V and J called. A part of the clones is gone; compared with another copy, unresolved V genes explain less than half, and the rest is unexplained. For this sample the table gives about 69,000 clones, of which approximately 89% were detected only once. The ten biggest clones cover about 4.5% of the sample.

This sequence was found in a human donor in good health. Some clones in this sample may be carry-over from other donors' samples. The material sequenced was PBMCs. This sequence uses TRBV7-2 and TRBJ1-4, with a tentative D gene TRBD1 over 6 matching bases. Here is the DNA: TGTGCCAGCAGCTCTAGCGGGGGGGCGATCGGTGAAAAACTGTTTTTT. This is translated as CASSSSGGAIGEKLFF.